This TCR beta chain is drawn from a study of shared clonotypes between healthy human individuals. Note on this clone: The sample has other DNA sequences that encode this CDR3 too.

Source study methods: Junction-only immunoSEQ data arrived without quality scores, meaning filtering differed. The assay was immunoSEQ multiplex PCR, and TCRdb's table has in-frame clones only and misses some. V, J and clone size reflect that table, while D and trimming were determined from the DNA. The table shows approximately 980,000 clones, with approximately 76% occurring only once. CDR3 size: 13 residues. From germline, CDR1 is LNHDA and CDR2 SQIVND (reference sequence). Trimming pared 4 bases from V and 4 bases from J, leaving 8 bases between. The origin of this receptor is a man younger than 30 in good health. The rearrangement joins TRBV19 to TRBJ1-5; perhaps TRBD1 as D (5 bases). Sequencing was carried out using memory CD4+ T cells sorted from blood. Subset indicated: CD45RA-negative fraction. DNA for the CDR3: TGTGCCAGTAGTAGGGCAGGGAATCAGCCCCAGCATTTT. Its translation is CASSRAGNQPQHF.